The 18 T cell receptor beta chains in this list originate from one sample, sequenced in a study of blood T cells in healthy people across ages. Then a second PCR, running roughly 6 to 11 cycles, was carried out with a sample-barcoded 5' primer and a J-beta primer mix. TCRdb re-analysed the 5' RACE reads in MiXCR, keeping a single row per CDR3 protein. Among some 920,000 distinct CDR3 sequences listed, roughly 47% were seen once. The sample taken for sequencing was blood. The receptors shown here come from a woman aged 60-75 years in good health.

The chain joins TRBV20-1 to TRBJ2-6; no definite D call. Germline CDR1 reads DFQATT; CDR2 reads SNEGSKA (reference sequence). V lost 2 bases to trimming and J lost 3 bases, with 14 bases between them. This CDR3 region has 16 residues. The CDR3 region is CSARSRRASGANVLTF. The CDR3 nucleotides are TGCAGTGCTAGAAGTCGCCGGGCGAGTGGGGCCAACGTCCTGACTTTC.

V gene TRBV6-1 combines with J gene TRBJ2-3; D remains ambiguous. The germline V and J ends were trimmed by 3 bases and 1 base, with 8 bases remaining between them. The length of the CDR3 is 14 residues. Per germline, CDR1 MNHNS and CDR2 SASEGT. The DNA of the CDR3 is TGTGCCAGCAGTGATAGTATTGGCACAGATACGCAGTATTTT. Translation: CASSDSIGTDTQYF.

This clonotype turned up a few times. This chain connects TRBV12-5 to TRBJ2-3; unclear D gene. There are 11 residues in the CDR3. CDR1 is LGHNT, CDR2 FRNRAP, per germline. V lost 6 bases to trimming and J lost 7 bases, with 8 bases between them. CDR3 sequence: CASGQGNTQYF. CDR3 sequence (DNA): TGTGCTAGTGGCCAAGGGAATACGCAGTATTTT.

The chain is built from TRBV4-2 and TRBJ2-3; the match to TRBD2 covers 10 bases. V shed 0 bases and J 5 bases; nucleotides not matched to a gene: 8. The CDR3 spans 17 residues. The germline gives CDR1 LGHNA, CDR2 YNFKEQ. CDR3 DNA: TGTGCCAGCAGCCAAGATATCAGCGGGAGGGGGGGAGATACGCAGTATTTT. This codes for CASSQDISGRGGDTQYF.

CDR3 in DNA: TGTGCCGCGGCTAGGCAGGGAGAGACCCAGTACTTC. As protein: CAAARQGETQYF. The rearrangement joins TRBV10-3 to TRBJ2-5; D perhaps matches TRBD1 (5 bases). V was cut by 11 bases and J by 4 bases, with 14 bases left in between. CDR3 length: 12 residues. The germline gives CDR1 ENHRY, CDR2 SYGVKD.

This clonotype has just a few counts. The chain links TRBV9 to TRBJ1-2, with a possible D match to TRBD1 (5 bases). V lost 0 bases, J lost 8 bases, and 17 bases lay in between. The CDR3 is 15 amino acids. Germline V gives CDR1 SGDLS, CDR2 YYNGEE. DNA of the CDR3: TGTGCCAGCAGCGTAGACGCGGACACAACCAGAGGCTACACCTTC. This encodes CASSVDADTTRGYTF.

This clonotype was seen a few times. The rearrangement links TRBV7-9 to TRBJ2-5; TRBD2 agrees at 7 bases. The CDR3 covers 15 residues. V trimming: 5 bases; J trimming: 0 bases; junction bases outside the gene matches: 6. CDR1 SEHNR and CDR2 FQNEAQ come from the germline V gene (reference sequence). The CDR3 sequence is CASSTRRGNQETQYF. The CDR3 nucleotides are TGTGCCAGCAGCACCCGGCGGGGGAACCAAGAGACCCAGTACTTC.

This clonotype appeared a few times. The gene calls are TRBV5-1 and TRBJ2-1; 8 bases are a match to TRBD2. The CDR3 spans 14 residues. V trimming: 3 bases; J trimming: 5 bases; junction bases outside the gene matches: 4. Germline CDR1 SGHRS, CDR2 YFSETQ. The CDR3, as DNA: TGCGCCAGCAGCTGGACTAGCAGTAACAATGAGCAGTTCTTC. Encoded protein: CASSWTSSNNEQFF.

This chain uses TRBV10-3 with TRBJ2-7, with 10 bases matching TRBD1. V was pared by 2 bases and J by 2 bases, with 0 bases of the junction left unmatched. Looked up from germline, CDR1 is ENHRY and CDR2 is SYGVKD. This CDR3 spans 14 amino acids. The CDR3 here is CAISEGQGAYEQYF. Written as DNA, the CDR3 is TGTGCCATCAGTGAGGGACAGGGGGCCTACGAGCAGTACTTC.

This clonotype was detected only a few times. This chain uses TRBV9 with TRBJ2-7, with 7 nucleotides matching TRBD1. Germline values: CDR1 SGDLS, CDR2 YYNGEE. V lost 2 bases and J lost 2; bases outside the gene matches: 4. The CDR3 loop spans 14 amino acids. CDR3 loop: CASSVRDSAYEQYF. CDR3 DNA sequence: TGTGCCAGCAGCGTCCGGGACAGCGCCTACGAGCAGTACTTC. The variable domain in full, with the rest retrieved from reference TRBV9 and TRBJ2-7, is DSGVTQTPKHLITATGQRVTLRCSPRSGDLSVYWYQQSLDQGLQFLIQYYNGEERAKGNILERFSAQQFPDLHSELNLSSLELGDSALYFCASSVRDSAYEQYFGPGTRLTVT.

The rearrangement joins TRBV10-3 to TRBJ1-5; 9 bases line up with TRBD1. J was trimmed by 2 bases and V by 3 bases; bases with no gene match: 5. CDR1 and CDR2 from the germline V gene are ENHRY and SYGVKD. The CDR3 runs to 16 residues. CDR3 in amino acids: CAISDPTGGGNQPQHF. CDR3 DNA: TGTGCCATCAGTGACCCGACAGGGGGTGGCAATCAGCCCCAGCATTTT.

The chain couples TRBV5-1 to TRBJ2-1; TRBD2 agrees at 9 bases. The CDR3 covers 17 residues. Germline-derived CDR1 and CDR2 are SGHRS and YFSETQ. V shed 0 bases and J 3 bases; nucleotides not matched to a gene: 7. CDR3 bases: TGCGCCAGCAGCTTGGTCGCCACGACTAGCGGCTACAATGAGCAGTTCTTC. As protein: CASSLVATTSGYNEQFF.

With respect to this clonotype: This may be a read error, as it is one base from a much larger clone. The chain carries TRBV7-2 and TRBJ2-7; perhaps TRBD1 as D (5 bases). This CDR3 spans 15 amino acids. Per the germline V gene, CDR1 is SGHTA and CDR2 is FQGNSA. With 2 bases removed from V and 3 bases from J, the gap between germline ends came to 14 bases. The DNA of the CDR3 is TGTGCCAGCAGCTTACAATGTGGGGCCCTCTACGAGCAGTACTTC. Translating gives CASSLQCGALYEQYF. Using reference TRBV7-2 and TRBJ2-7 for the parts outside the CDR3, the full variable domain is GAGVSQSPSNKVTEKGKDVELRCDPISGHTALYWYRQSLGQGLEFLIYFQGNSAPDKSGLPSDRFSAERTGGSVSTLTIQRTQQEDSAVYLCASSLQCGALYEQYFGPGTRLTVT.

This clonotype turned up a few times. The gene calls are TRBV19 and TRBJ2-3; TRBD2 is a possible D gene (6 bases). Germline CDR1 LNHDA, CDR2 SQIVND (reference sequence). CDR3 size: 13 residues. Trimming left V 9 bases short and J 4 bases short, with 14 bases between. This CDR3 is CASSRGVADTQYF. The DNA of the CDR3 is TGTGCCAGCTCACGCGGGGTCGCAGATACGCAGTATTTT.

V usage is TRBV5-1 and J usage is TRBJ1-2, with TRBD1 identical over 8 bases. Per germline, CDR1 SGHRS and CDR2 YFSETQ. V was clipped by 1 base and J by 3 bases; unmatched bases: 8. The length of the CDR3 is 16 residues. CDR3 sequence: CASSLLPGGMDYGYTF. The DNA of the CDR3 is TGCGCCAGCAGCTTGCTGCCAGGGGGCATGGACTATGGCTACACCTTC.

The CDR3 region has the DNA TGTGCCAGCAGCACGGTATCCCCCGACACTGAAGCTTTCTTT. Its translation is CASSTVSPDTEAFF. This chain connects TRBV7-9 to TRBJ1-1; D gene ambiguous. Germline CDR1 reads SEHNR; CDR2 reads FQNEAQ (reference sequence). The CDR3 sequence is 14 residues long. Trimming took 5 bases from V and 3 from J, leaving 13 bases between them.

This rearrangement joins TRBV29-1 to TRBJ2-7, with a weak D call TRBD1 (5 bases). The V end lost 4 bases, the J end lost 4 bases, and 17 bases lay between the germline ends. There are 14 residues in the CDR3. The germline gives CDR1 SQVTM, CDR2 ANQGSEA. CDR3 sequence reads: CSVVPGHFSYEQYF. For the CDR3, the DNA is TGCAGCGTTGTCCCCGGACACTTCTCATACGAGCAGTACTTC.

This clonotype has a handful of counts. The chain recombines TRBV5-1 with TRBJ2-7; D assignment may be TRBD1 or TRBD2 (5 bases each). Trimming pared 1 base from V and 5 bases from J, leaving 13 bases between. Germline V gene sequence: CDR1 SGHRS, CDR2 YFSETQ. The CDR3 covers 14 residues. CDR3 bases: TGCGCCAGCAGCTTGCTGCGAGGGGCCAACGAGCAGTACTTC. This sequence encodes CASSLLRGANEQYF.